The next 31 T cell receptor beta chains were all read from a single sample in a study of molecular identifiers for immune sequencing clone quantification. MiXCR, run by TCRdb on the PCR reads, gives a single entry per CDR3 protein. The table shows fewer than 350,000 distinct CDR3 sequences, with roughly a quarter occurring only once. The sequenced sample was naive CD8+ T cells from blood, with Jurkat cell RNA spiked in. The subset here: FACS-sorted CD8+CD4-CCR7+CD45RA+ naive T cells. The receptors were sampled from a human donor in good health. Some libraries in this study had Jurkat cell RNA spiked in.

Comment on this clonotype: A much larger clone lies one base from this, so it may be a read error. V is TRBV7-9 and J is TRBJ2-6; 7 bases map to TRBD1. Germline lookup yields CDR1 SEHNR and CDR2 FQNEAQ (reference sequence). The ends lost 5 bases at V and 1 base at J; junction bases unmatched: 11. The CDR3 totals 18 residues. Here the CDR3 DNA reads TGTGCCAGCAGCCCAGCGACAGGGAGCCCATCTGGGGCCAACGTCCTGACTTTC. Translation: CASSPATGSPSGANVLTF.

As to this clonotype: A much larger clone lies one base from this, so it may be a read error. The chain combines TRBV20-1 with TRBJ2-3, with D tentatively TRBD2 (5 bases). V lost 5 bases and J lost 2, with 14 bases in between. The CDR3 spans 14 residues. In germline, CDR1 is DFQATT, CDR2 SNEGSKA (reference sequence). CDR3 sequence reads: CSAGDSDDTDTQYF. In DNA, the CDR3 is TGCAGTGCTGGGGATAGCGATGACACAGATACGCAGTATTTT.

With regard to this clonotype: It may be a read error: a sequence one base away is much more abundant. Written as DNA, the CDR3 is TGTGCCAGCGGGCCCAGCGGGAGTATCACCGGGGAGCTGTTTTTT. Amino acid sequence: CASGPSGSITGELFF. The rearrangement links TRBV7-3 to TRBJ2-2, with 8 bases matching TRBD2. V was pared by 8 bases and J by 4 bases, with 9 bases of the junction left unmatched. This CDR3 region has 15 residues. Germline CDR1 reads SGHTA; CDR2 reads FQGTGA.

A note on this clonotype: This clone may be a read error of a much larger clone one base away. V and J are TRBV7-9 and TRBJ2-7, with D maybe TRBD1 (6 bases). Germline values: CDR1 SEHNR, CDR2 FQNEAQ (reference sequence). The CDR3 runs 14 residues. V was pared by 7 bases and J by 5 bases, with 18 bases between. In DNA form, the CDR3 reads TGTGCCAGCAACCAGGGCCAGGGGATGGACGAGCAGTACTTC. Residues: CASNQGQGMDEQYF.

This clonotype was found many times. The chain uses TRBV4-3 and TRBJ2-3, with TRBD1 matching 7 bases. Germline loops: CDR1 LGHNA, CDR2 YSLEER. The CDR3 sequence is 15 residues long. V gave up 5 bases and J gave up 1 base; unmatched junction bases: 6. This CDR3 is CASSTLRGRTDTQYF. The CDR3 nucleotides read TGCGCCAGCAGCACTTTAAGGGGGCGCACAGATACGCAGTATTTT.

Of note for this clonotype: Sequence at one end of the junction differs from germline and may be a read error. The V call is TRBV7-6, the J call TRBJ2-7, with TRBD1 as a possible D gene (5 bases). The germline gives CDR1 SGHVS, CDR2 FNYEAQ. The CDR3 spans 14 residues. The CDR3 nucleotides are TGTGCCAGCAGCTTACCAGGGTCCTCCTACGAGCAGAACTTC. Amino acids: CASSLPGSSYEQNF.

This clonotype has ten or more counts. The J gene is TRBJ2-5, the V gene TRBV7-9, with 8 positions matching TRBD2. The length of the CDR3 is 15 residues. The germline gives CDR1 SEHNR, CDR2 FQNEAQ (reference sequence). The V segment lost 5 bases and the J segment 2 bases; nucleotides outside the gene matches: 7. As DNA, the CDR3 is TGTGCCAGCAGCAGGGGACTAGGCGATCAAGAGACCCAGTACTTC. Translation: CASSRGLGDQETQYF.

This clonotype was counted ten times or more. The chain couples TRBV12-3 or TRBV12-4 to TRBJ2-3; D is tentatively TRBD1 or TRBD2 (6 bases each). CDR3 length equals 17 residues. The V end was cut by 0 bases, the J end by 1 base, with 14 bases between. As DNA, the CDR3 is TGTGCCAGCAGTTTAGCGCAGGAGGGGGTGGGCACAGATACGCAGTATTTT. This gives the protein CASSLAQEGVGTDTQYF.

As for this clonotype: A much larger clonotype is one base distant, so this may be a read error. Since the CDR3 does not end with the conserved phenylalanine or tryptophan, this likely comes from a read error. The chain recombines TRBV12-3 or TRBV12-4 with TRBJ2-3; 8 nucleotides line up with TRBD1. The junction had 3 bases not matched to a gene; V was cut back by 6 bases and J by 4 bases. CDR3 length: 13 amino acids. This CDR3 reads CASSLQGADTQYS. CDR3 sequence (DNA): TGTGCCAGCAGCCTACAGGGGGCAGATACGCAGTATTCT.

The chain employs TRBV7-9 and TRBJ2-3; D is ambiguous. Trimming cost V 2 bases and J 0 bases, with 15 bases left between them. The germline CDR1 and CDR2 sequences are SEHNR and FQNEAQ (reference sequence). The CDR3 spans 17 residues. The CDR3 region is CASSLSSLGHSTDTQYF. CDR3 nucleotides: TGTGCCAGCAGCTTAAGTTCCCTCGGCCATAGCACAGATACGCAGTATTTT. The variable domain in full, with the rest retrieved from reference TRBV7-9 and TRBJ2-3, is DTGVSQNPRHKITKRGQNVTFRCDPISEHNRLYWYRQTLGQGPEFLTYFQNEAQLEKSRLLSDRFSAERPKGSFSTLEIQRTEQGDSAMYLCASSLSSLGHSTDTQYFGPGTRLTVL.

The J gene is TRBJ1-1, the V gene TRBV2; no reliable D call. Germline V lookup: CDR1 SNHLY, CDR2 FYNNEI. CDR3 size: 14 residues. V was clipped by 7 bases and J by 0 bases, with 12 bases between them. CDR3 sequence: CASMIWRMNTEAFF. CDR3 coding DNA: TGTGCCAGCATGATATGGCGTATGAACACTGAAGCTTTCTTT. The full variable domain, its missing parts supplied by reference TRBV2 and TRBJ1-1, is EPEVTQTPSHQVTQMGQEVILRCVPISNHLYFYWYRQILGQKVEFLVSFYNNEISEKSEIFDDQFSVERPDGSNFTLKIRSTKLEDSAMYFCASMIWRMNTEAFFGQGTRLTVV.

There are many counts of this clonotype. This chain uses TRBV5-6 with TRBJ2-3; D gene ambiguous. CDR3 length equals 15 residues. V gave up 5 bases and J gave up 6 bases, with 19 bases separating them. Germline CDR1 SGHDT, CDR2 YYEEEE. The CDR3 coding sequence is TGTGCCAGCAGTCCTAAGTTGAAGGCCCCTGATACGCAGTATTTT. The encoded protein is CASSPKLKAPDTQYF.

The chain uses TRBV3-1 and TRBJ2-3; 10 bases line up with TRBD1. Germline CDR1 and CDR2: LGHDT and YNNKEL (reference sequence). With 1 base clipped from V and 3 bases from J, the junction kept 7 bases outside the gene matches. The CDR3 covers 17 residues. The CDR3 nucleotides read TGTGCCAGCAGCCAAGGCGGGACAGGGGTTGTTACAGATACGCAGTATTTT. Translation gives CASSQGGTGVVTDTQYF.

In its sample, this clonotype was seen a few times. The chain carries TRBV20-1 and TRBJ2-7, with D tentatively TRBD1 (5 bases). The CDR3 has 14 residues. Germline V gene data show CDR1 as DFQATT and CDR2 as SNEGSKA (reference sequence). Trimming took 4 bases from V and 2 from J, leaving 15 bases between them. CDR3: CSAKGFEDTYEQYF. CDR3 DNA sequence: TGCAGTGCTAAGGGGTTCGAGGACACCTACGAGCAGTACTTC.

This chain joins TRBV27 and TRBJ2-2; D might be TRBD1 (5 bases). There are 13 residues in the CDR3. CDR1 is MNHEY and CDR2 is SMNVEV in the germline V gene (reference sequence). V was trimmed by 3 bases and J by 7 bases, leaving 9 bases between them. The DNA for the CDR3 is TGTGCCAGCAGTTTTAAAAGGGGCGGGGAGCTGTTTTTT. It is translated as CASSFKRGGELFF.

The J gene is TRBJ2-1, the V gene TRBV11-2; 9 nucleotides line up with TRBD1. Germline V gene sequence: CDR1 SGHAT, CDR2 FQNNGV. The CDR3 has 15 amino acids. V gave up 3 bases and J gave up 9 bases; unmatched junction bases: 9. The CDR3 region has the DNA TGTGCCAGCAGCTTTTGGGACAGGGAAATTGGTGAGCAGTTCTTC. This gives the protein CASSFWDREIGEQFF.

This clonotype was seen at least ten times. The genes are TRBV2 and TRBJ1-2; D remains ambiguous. Germline V gives CDR1 SNHLY, CDR2 FYNNEI. V lost 0 bases and J lost 1, with 15 bases in between. There are 17 residues in the CDR3. CDR3 amino acids: CASSEALLSASNYGYTF. The CDR3 DNA follows: TGTGCCAGCAGTGAAGCGCTTCTGTCAGCGAGTAACTATGGCTACACCTTC.

This clonotype was seen ten or more times. The chain is built from TRBV2 and TRBJ2-7; TRBD2 matches at 7 bases. Germline CDR1 SNHLY, CDR2 FYNNEI. Trimming removed 3 bases from V and 2 bases from J; junction bases left unmatched: 1. The CDR3 has 13 residues. As DNA, the CDR3 is TGTGCCAGCAGTGAGGGAGGGCCCTACGAGCAGTACTTC. Its protein is CASSEGGPYEQYF.

The sample holds many counts of this clonotype. CDR3 nucleotides: TGCAGCGTTGGGCTGATCACAGATACGCAGTATTTT. Translation gives CSVGLITDTQYF. V usage is TRBV29-1 and J usage is TRBJ2-3; D gene uncertain. The CDR3 sequence is 12 residues long. Germline CDR1 and CDR2: SQVTM and ANQGSEA. The V end lost 4 bases, the J end lost 2 bases, and 7 bases lay between the germline ends.

This clonotype was detected only a few times. The chain couples TRBV12-3 or TRBV12-4 to TRBJ1-1, with a possible D match to TRBD1 (6 bases). This CDR3 spans 15 amino acids. Deletions cut 6 bases from V and 4 bases from J, with 18 bases between. CDR3 sequence (DNA): TGTGCCAGCAGCCTTGCGGCCAGCAGGGGCACTGAAGCTTTCTTT. Its protein is CASSLAASRGTEAFF.

This clonotype was seen once. One end of the junction does not line up with germline, which may come from a read error. The CDR3, as DNA: TGTGCCAGCAGCTTGGACCGTCGCTATAGCAATCCGCCCCCGCATTTT. Translation gives CASSLDRRYSNPPPHF. This chain connects TRBV7-2 to TRBJ1-5; D gene uncertain. Germline V gene sequence: CDR1 SGHTA, CDR2 FQGNSA. The CDR3 length is 16 residues.

This clonotype was detected many times. This rearrangement joins TRBV12-3 or TRBV12-4 to TRBJ2-7; no clear D gene. The V end lost 1 base, the J end lost 5 bases, and 9 bases lay between the germline ends. The CDR3 is made up of 13 amino acids. The CDR3 nucleotides read TGTGCCAGCAGTTTAGTTAGTCCTGACGAGCAGTACTTC. Encoded protein: CASSLVSPDEQYF.

This clonotype was found many times. The chain is built from TRBV12-3 or TRBV12-4 and TRBJ1-1, with D unresolved. This CDR3 is built from 15 residues. The germline V and J ends were trimmed by 2 bases and 4 bases, with 14 bases remaining between them. In DNA, the CDR3 is TGTGCCAGCAGTTTATCGTCGGGCTTCGGCACTGAAGCTTTCTTT. Protein product: CASSLSSGFGTEAFF.

Turning to this clonotype: A much bigger clone sits one base away, suggesting this may be a read error. The chain has TRBV6-5 and TRBJ1-1; D call uncertain. The ends were cut back, 10 bases at V and 3 bases at J, with 24 bases in the middle. CDR1 and CDR2 from the germline V gene are MNHEY and SVGAGI. This CDR3 spans 16 amino acids. The CDR3 bases are TGTGCCAACAGCGCCCCGGGTCTTTCCCTATACACTGAAGCTTTCTTT. Residues: CANSAPGLSLYTEAFF.

With regard to this clonotype: This may stem from a read error, because a much larger clone lies one nucleotide away. V is TRBV13 and J is TRBJ2-3, with 13 positions matching TRBD2. CDR1 and CDR2 from the germline V gene are PRHDT and FYEKMQ (reference sequence). CDR3 length equals 16 residues. The CDR3: CASSEGLAGESDTQCF. CDR3 in DNA: TGTGCCAGCAGCGAAGGACTAGCGGGGGAGTCAGATACGCAGTGTTTT. Using reference TRBV13 and TRBJ2-3 for the parts outside the CDR3, the full variable domain is AAGVIQSPRHLIKEKRETATLKCYPIPRHDTVYWYQQGPGQDPQFLISFYEKMQSDKGSIPDRFSAQQFSDYHSELNMSSLELGDSALYFCASSEGLAGESDTQCFGPGTRLTVL.

This clonotype appeared a few times. Being one base from a much bigger clone, this may be a read error. The chain couples TRBV9 to TRBJ2-3; possibly TRBD2 for D (5 bases). Germline V lookup: CDR1 SGDLS, CDR2 YYNGEE. The CDR3 contains 15 residues. The CDR3 region has the DNA TGTGTCAGCAGCGTAGGAGCAGCGGACACAGATACGCAGTATTTT. Protein product: CVSSVGAADTDTQYF.

This clonotype was counted at least ten times. V usage is TRBV9 and J usage is TRBJ2-3, with a possible D match to TRBD2 (6 bases). The V end was cut by 7 bases, the J end by 0 bases, with 15 bases between. CDR1 SGDLS and CDR2 YYNGEE come from the germline V gene. The CDR3 loop spans 15 amino acids. The CDR3 here is CASPLTGVSTDTQYF. For the CDR3, the DNA is TGTGCCAGCCCTCTGACGGGGGTTAGCACAGATACGCAGTATTTT.

The J gene is TRBJ2-7, the V gene TRBV4-2; D may be TRBD1 (5 bases). The CDR3 runs to 13 residues. V was pared by 4 bases and J by 2 bases, with 9 bases between. Germline loops: CDR1 LGHNA, CDR2 YNFKEQ. CDR3 DNA sequence: TGTGCCAGCAGCCCTGCAGGGACCTACGAGCAGTACTTC. Amino acids: CASSPAGTYEQYF.

The chain is built from TRBV4-3 and TRBJ2-7; 7 nucleotides agree with TRBD1. The CDR3 has 16 residues. Germline V gives CDR1 LGHNA, CDR2 YSLEER. Trimming cost V 0 bases and J 2 bases; bases outside gene matches: 7. The CDR3 protein is CASSQDLWDSTYEQYF. In nucleotides, the CDR3 is TGCGCCAGCAGCCAAGATCTTTGGGACAGCACCTACGAGCAGTACTTC.

The rearrangement joins TRBV9 to TRBJ2-3; 12 nucleotides line up with TRBD2. Germline V gives CDR1 SGDLS, CDR2 YYNGEE. V dropped 0 bases and J dropped 6; count of bases not matched to a gene: 2. The CDR3 spans 15 residues. The CDR3 here is CASSVGLAGDDTQYF. CDR3 nucleotide sequence: TGTGCCAGCAGCGTAGGACTAGCGGGGGACGATACGCAGTATTTT.

On this clonotype itself: This may stem from a read error, because a much larger clone lies one nucleotide away. The chain joins TRBV12-3 or TRBV12-4 to TRBJ2-7; 10 positions match TRBD1. This CDR3 spans 16 amino acids. CDR3 DNA: TGTGCCAGCGGTTTGGCAACGGGACAGGGGTTCTACGAGCAGTACTTC. Its translation: CASGLATGQGFYEQYF.